The 15 T cell receptor beta chains reported below all come from one sample, sequenced in a study of T cells after yellow fever vaccination. TCRdb analysed the 5' RACE reads with MiXCR anew, one entry per CDR3 protein. This table holds 360,000 or so distinct CDR3 sequences, 11% found once. Sample: PBMCs, taken on the day of the first yellow fever vaccination. These receptors were collected from a young man who received the YFV17D yellow fever vaccine.

This rearrangement joins TRBV7-2 to TRBJ2-2; weak D call: TRBD2 (5 bases). CDR1 is SGHTA and CDR2 is FQGNSA in the germline V gene. The CDR3 runs to 15 residues. Trimming stripped 5 bases from V and 6 bases from J, with 16 bases between. CDR3 nucleotide sequence: TGTGCCAGCAGCGCTTTATATCTGGGAGCCGGGGAGCTGTTTTTT. Encoded protein: CASSALYLGAGELFF.

This clonotype was detected only a few times. The CDR3 coding sequence is TGTGCCAGCAGCTTCGGGACAGGGGGGGAGTACGAGCAGTACGTC. This encodes CASSFGTGGEYEQYV. The V and J genes are TRBV7-3 and TRBJ2-7; 11 bases match TRBD1. This CDR3 contains 15 residues. Trimming at V came to 3 bases and at J to 4 bases, leaving 5 bases not matched to a gene. In germline, CDR1 is SGHTA, CDR2 FQGTGA.

In its sample, this clonotype was seen a few times. V usage is TRBV4-1 and J usage is TRBJ2-4; D assignment may be TRBD1 or TRBD2 (5 bases each). Germline CDR1 and CDR2: MGHRA and YSYEKL. The CDR3 has 17 residues. Trimming shortened V by 1 base and J by 1 base, and 14 bases separated the two germline ends. The CDR3 nucleotides are TGCGCCAGCAGCCAAGGAGGGGCCCGAGGGGCCAAAAACATTCAGTACTTC. Protein sequence: CASSQGGARGAKNIQYF.

This sequence joins TRBV12-3 or TRBV12-4 and TRBJ1-2; D is possibly TRBD1 (6 bases). V was cut by 1 base and J by 8 bases, with 17 bases left in between. The CDR3 loop spans 15 amino acids. The CDR3: CASSLGGGGPWGYTF. The CDR3 DNA sequence: TGTGCCAGCAGTTTAGGGGGGGGGGGCCCGTGGGGCTACACCTTC.

This clonotype turned up a few times. The chain uses TRBV10-3 and TRBJ2-2; D remains ambiguous. The CDR3 consists of 13 residues. The V gene lost 6 bases and the J gene lost 6 bases, with 11 bases spanning the gap. The germline CDR1 and CDR2 sequences are ENHRY and SYGVKD. The CDR3 DNA is TGTGCCATCAGCCCCCGACTCTCCGGGGAGCTGTTTTTT. This sequence encodes CAISPRLSGELFF.

This clonotype has a handful of counts. The chain combines TRBV20-1 with TRBJ2-5, with 10 bases aligning to TRBD2. Losses at the gene ends were 3 bases for V and 7 bases for J; bases not matched to a gene: 11. Per the germline V gene, CDR1 is DFQATT and CDR2 is SNEGSKA (reference sequence). The CDR3 totals 15 residues. The CDR3 region is CSASSLAGVKRTQYF. In nucleotides, the CDR3 is TGCAGTGCTAGTAGCCTAGCGGGGGTCAAAAGGACCCAGTACTTC.

The sample holds many counts of this clonotype. This chain connects TRBV5-1 to TRBJ2-3, with a weak D call TRBD2 (5 bases). Germline lookup yields CDR1 SGHRS and CDR2 YFSETQ. The CDR3 length is 15 residues. With 5 bases removed from V and 2 bases from J, the gap between germline ends came to 15 bases. The CDR3 DNA sequence: TGCGCCAGCAGGCGTCAACGGGGAATCACAGATACGCAGTATTTT. It codes for CASRRQRGITDTQYF.

This rearrangement joins TRBV20-1 to TRBJ2-2; D perhaps matches TRBD2 (6 bases). Germline assignment: CDR1 DFQATT and CDR2 SNEGSKA (reference sequence). This CDR3 region has 14 residues. V was trimmed by 6 bases and J by 1 base, leaving 12 bases between them. CDR3 in amino acids: CSAPLGGNTGELFF. For the CDR3, the DNA is TGCAGTGCACCACTCGGGGGGAACACCGGGGAGCTGTTTTTT.

In this sample, this clonotype turned up many times. The V call is TRBV12-3 or TRBV12-4, the J call TRBJ2-2; D assignment may be TRBD1 or TRBD2 (5 bases each). V lost 3 bases to trimming and J lost 5 bases, with 7 bases between them. This CDR3 has 13 residues. In DNA form, the CDR3 reads TGTGCCAGCAGTTTTGGGGGAACCGGGGAGCTGTTTTTT. It encodes CASSFGGTGELFF.

A few counts support this clonotype. The chain joins TRBV10-3 to TRBJ1-6; 9 bases fit TRBD1. The CDR3 is 15 amino acids. Germline CDR1 is ENHRY and CDR2 is SYGVKD. The junction had 9 bases not matched to a gene; V was cut back by 5 bases and J by 10 bases. CDR3: CAISKTGTGRSPLHF. The DNA for the CDR3 is TGTGCCATCAGTAAAACCGGGACAGGGCGCTCACCCCTCCACTTT.

This clonotype appeared many times. The V and J genes are TRBV6-1 and TRBJ1-5, with TRBD1 matching 8 bases. The ends lost 5 bases at V and 1 base at J; junction bases unmatched: 1. The CDR3 is made up of 14 amino acids. The V gene's germline CDR1 is MNHNS and CDR2 SASEGT. Written as DNA, the CDR3 is TGTGCCAGCAGTCGGACAGGGAGCAATCAGCCCCAGCATTTT. It specifies CASSRTGSNQPQHF.

The sample holds a few counts of this clonotype. The CDR3 region has the DNA TGTGCCAGCAGCTCCGGCAACAGGGTTGAGACCCAGTACTTC. It yields the protein CASSSGNRVETQYF. The chain carries TRBV7-2 and TRBJ2-5, with a possible D match to TRBD1 (6 bases). CDR3 length: 14 amino acids. In germline, CDR1 is SGHTA, CDR2 FQGNSA. V dropped 4 bases and J dropped 5 bases, with 14 bases sitting between them. Using reference TRBV7-2 and TRBJ2-5 for the parts outside the CDR3, the full variable domain is GAGVSQSPSNKVTEKGKDVELRCDPISGHTALYWYRQSLGQGLEFLIYFQGNSAPDKSGLPSDRFSAERTGGSVSTLTIQRTQQEDSAVYLCASSSGNRVETQYFGPGTRLLVL.

This clonotype was found a few times. The chain recombines TRBV12-3 or TRBV12-4 with TRBJ1-5; 10 positions match TRBD1. CDR3 length: 14 residues. Germline trimming cut 5 bases from V and 3 bases from J; bases unmatched to any gene: 1. The CDR3 nucleotides are TGTGCCAGCAGTGGGACAGGGGCCAATCAGCCCCAGCATTTT. This encodes CASSGTGANQPQHF.

This clonotype has a handful of counts. This chain joins TRBV18 and TRBJ2-1, with a possible D match to TRBD2 (6 bases). The CDR3 sequence is 17 residues long. The ends were cut back, 3 bases at V and 0 bases at J, with 15 bases in the middle. Looked up from germline, CDR1 is KGHSH and CDR2 is LQKENI. DNA for the CDR3: TGTGCCAGCTCACCTCTCACCGGGACTGCCTCCTACAATGAGCAGTTCTTC. Translation gives CASSPLTGTASYNEQFF.

This clonotype turned up a few times. The chain couples TRBV29-1 to TRBJ2-2; TRBD2 matches at 9 bases. Germline CDR1 SQVTM, CDR2 ANQGSEA. V was pared by 7 bases and J by 4 bases, with 13 bases of the junction left unmatched. The CDR3 has 16 residues. This chain's CDR3 is CSGRKAGGLSTGELFF. CDR3 sequence (DNA): TGCAGCGGGAGGAAGGCGGGGGGGCTTAGCACCGGGGAGCTGTTTTTT.